This T cell receptor (beta chain) originates from a study of CD8 T cells in ankylosing spondylitis. Study results and limitations: In ankylosing spondylitis blood, a motif of seven to nine highly homologous TCR beta variants appeared characteristic. Disease-linked clones reportedly showed significant enrichment in matched ankylosing spondylitis synovial fluid.

Comments on this clonotype: What it binds is not known.

Per germline, CDR1 MDHEN and CDR2 SYDVKM. This CDR3 spans 15 amino acids. Trimming removed 6 bases at V and 0 bases at J, with 12 bases between. It was by quantitative 5'-RACE with molecular barcodes that TCR beta libraries were made. TCRdb processed the 5' RACE reads anew with MiXCR; each CDR3 protein has one entry. The profile shows about 510,000 distinct CDR3 sequences, about 5.7% of them singletons. This chain uses TRBV28 with TRBJ1-5; no firm D call. Sequencing used blood, either unsorted or a sorted T cell fraction (not recorded which). This receptor was identified in a male donor with ankylosing spondylitis. The CDR3 sequence: CASRQNEYSNQPQHF. For the CDR3, the DNA is TGTGCCAGCAGACAGAATGAATATAGCAATCAGCCCCAGCATTTT. Complete variable domain (other parts from reference TRBV28 and TRBJ1-5): DVKVTQSSRYLVKRTGEKVFLECVQDMDHENMFWYRQDPGLGLRLIYFSYDVKMKEKGDIPEGYSVSREKKERFSLILESASTNQTSMYLCASRQNEYSNQPQHFGDGTRLSIL.